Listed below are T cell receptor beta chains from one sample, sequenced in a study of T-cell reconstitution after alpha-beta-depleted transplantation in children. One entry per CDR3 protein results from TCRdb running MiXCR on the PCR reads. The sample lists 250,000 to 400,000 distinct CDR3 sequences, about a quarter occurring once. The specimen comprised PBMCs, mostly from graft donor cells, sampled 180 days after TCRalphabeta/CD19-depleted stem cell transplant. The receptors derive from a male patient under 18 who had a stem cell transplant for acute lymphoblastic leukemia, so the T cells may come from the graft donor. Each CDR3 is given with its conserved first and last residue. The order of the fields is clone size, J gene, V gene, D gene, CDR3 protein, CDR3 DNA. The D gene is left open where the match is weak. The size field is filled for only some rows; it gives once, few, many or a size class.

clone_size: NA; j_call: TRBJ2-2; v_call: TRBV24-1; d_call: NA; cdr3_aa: CATRDSTNTGELFF; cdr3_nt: TGTGCCACCAGAGACAGTACGAACACCGGGGAGCTGTTTTTT
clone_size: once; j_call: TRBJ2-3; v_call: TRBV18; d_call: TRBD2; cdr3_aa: CASSPRAWEGDTQYF; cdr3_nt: TGTGCCAGCTCACCTCGCGCATGGGAGGGAGATACGCAGTATTTT
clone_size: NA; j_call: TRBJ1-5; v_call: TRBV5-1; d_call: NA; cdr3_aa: CASSIAGYSNQPQHF; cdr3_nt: TGCGCCAGCAGCATCGCAGGGTATTCCAATCAGCCCCAGCATTTT
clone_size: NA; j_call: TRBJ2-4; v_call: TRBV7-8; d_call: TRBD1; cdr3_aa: CASSMTGSPPKNIQYF; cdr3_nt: TGTGCCAGCAGCATGACAGGGTCGCCACCCAAAAACATTCAGTACTTC
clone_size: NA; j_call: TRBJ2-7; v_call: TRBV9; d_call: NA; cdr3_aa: CASSGTGRTDEQYF; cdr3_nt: TGTGCCAGCAGCGGGACTGGACGAACCGACGAGCAGTACTTC
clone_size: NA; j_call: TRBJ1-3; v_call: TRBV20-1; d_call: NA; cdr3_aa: CSARHGGSGNTIYF; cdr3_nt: TGCAGTGCTAGGCACGGTGGGTCCGGAAACACCATATATTTT
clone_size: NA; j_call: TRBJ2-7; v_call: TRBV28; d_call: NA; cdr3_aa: CASSSGINYEQYF; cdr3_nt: TGTGCCAGCAGTTCCGGGATTAACTACGAGCAGTACTTC
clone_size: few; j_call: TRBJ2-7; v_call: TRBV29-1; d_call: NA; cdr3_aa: CSVGGSPVGYEQYF; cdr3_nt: TGCAGCGTTGGGGGCAGCCCTGTCGGCTACGAGCAGTACTTC
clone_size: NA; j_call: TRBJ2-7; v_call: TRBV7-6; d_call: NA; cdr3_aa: CASSLLGTPYEQYF; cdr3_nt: TGTGCCAGCAGCTTACTAGGAACCCCCTACGAGCAGTACTTC
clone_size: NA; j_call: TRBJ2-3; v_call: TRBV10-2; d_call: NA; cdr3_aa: CGSISDGTDTQYF; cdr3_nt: TGCGGCAGCATTTCCGATGGCACAGATACGCAGTATTTT
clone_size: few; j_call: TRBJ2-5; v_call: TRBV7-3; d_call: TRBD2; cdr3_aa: CASSLRGSSGSDLQETQYF; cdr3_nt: TGTGCCAGCAGCTTAAGAGGGTCTAGCGGGAGCGACCTGCAAGAGACCCAGTACTTC
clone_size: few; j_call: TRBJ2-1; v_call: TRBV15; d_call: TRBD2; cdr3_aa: CATSRDGVRSGTYNEQFF; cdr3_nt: TGTGCCACCAGCAGAGATGGGGTAAGGAGCGGGACCTACAATGAGCAGTTCTTC
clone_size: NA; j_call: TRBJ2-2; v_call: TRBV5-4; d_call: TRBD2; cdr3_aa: CASSSSGDGTGELFF; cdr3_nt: TGTGCCAGCAGCTCCAGCGGGGACGGGACCGGGGAGCTGTTTTTT
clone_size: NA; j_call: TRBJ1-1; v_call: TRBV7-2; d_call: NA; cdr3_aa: CASSPRTETRFEAFF; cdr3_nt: TGTGCCAGCAGCCCGAGGACAGAGACCCGCTTTGAAGCTTTCTTT
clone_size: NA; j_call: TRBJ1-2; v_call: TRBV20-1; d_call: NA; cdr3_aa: CSANYLTDYGYTF; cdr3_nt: TGCAGTGCTAACTATCTGACGGACTATGGCTACACCTTC
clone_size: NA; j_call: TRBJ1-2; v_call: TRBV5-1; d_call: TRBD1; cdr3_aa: CASSLESGGDYGYTF; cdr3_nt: TGCGCCAGCAGCTTGGAGTCAGGGGGAGACTATGGCTACACCTTC
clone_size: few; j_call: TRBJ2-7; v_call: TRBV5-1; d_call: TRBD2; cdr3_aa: CASSLERFGGRAEQYF; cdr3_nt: TGCGCCAGCAGCTTGGAGAGGTTTGGCGGGAGGGCCGAGCAGTACTTC
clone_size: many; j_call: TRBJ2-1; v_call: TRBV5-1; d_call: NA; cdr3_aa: CASSLDGNEQFF; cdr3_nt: TGCGCCAGCAGCTTGGACGGGAATGAGCAGTTCTTC
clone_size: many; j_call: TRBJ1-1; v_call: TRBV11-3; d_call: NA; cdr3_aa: CASSLTGMNTEAFF; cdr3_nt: TGTGCCAGCAGCTTAACAGGCATGAACACTGAAGCTTTCTTT
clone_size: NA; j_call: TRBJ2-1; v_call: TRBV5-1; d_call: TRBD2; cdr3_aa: CASRGGVGSYNEQFF; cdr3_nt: TGCGCCAGCAGGGGGGGGGTTGGCTCCTACAATGAGCAGTTCTTC
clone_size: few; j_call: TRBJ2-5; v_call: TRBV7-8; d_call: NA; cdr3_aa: CASTYHGETQYF; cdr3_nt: TGTGCCAGCACATACCATGGAGAGACCCAGTACTTC
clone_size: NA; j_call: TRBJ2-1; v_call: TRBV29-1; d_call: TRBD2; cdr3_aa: CSVGAGAYNEQFF; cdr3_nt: TGCAGCGTGGGAGCGGGAGCCTACAATGAGCAGTTCTTC
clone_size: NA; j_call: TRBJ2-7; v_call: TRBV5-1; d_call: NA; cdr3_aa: CASSLSWDGYEQYF; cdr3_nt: TGCGCCAGCAGCTTATCCTGGGACGGCTACGAGCAGTACTTC
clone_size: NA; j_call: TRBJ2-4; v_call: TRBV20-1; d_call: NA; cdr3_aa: CSASPRLAKNIQYF; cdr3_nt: TGCAGTGCTAGTCCCCGGCTAGCCAAAAACATTCAGTACTTC
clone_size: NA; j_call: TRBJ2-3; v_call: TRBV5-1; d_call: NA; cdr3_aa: CASSLVGGTSTDTQYF; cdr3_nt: TGCGCCAGCAGCTTGGTGGGCGGAACTAGCACAGATACGCAGTATTTT
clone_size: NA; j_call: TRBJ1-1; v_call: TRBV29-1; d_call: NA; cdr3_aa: CSDAGSTEAFF; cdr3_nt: TGCAGCGATGCGGGGAGCACTGAAGCTTTCTTT
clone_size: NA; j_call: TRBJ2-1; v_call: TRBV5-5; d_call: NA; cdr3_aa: CASSLAVRHEQFF; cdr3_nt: TGTGCCAGCAGCTTGGCCGTTCGCCATGAGCAGTTCTTC
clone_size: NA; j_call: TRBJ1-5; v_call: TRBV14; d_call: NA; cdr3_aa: CASSQDSPNQPQHF; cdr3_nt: TGTGCCAGCAGCCAAGATAGCCCAAATCAGCCCCAGCATTTT
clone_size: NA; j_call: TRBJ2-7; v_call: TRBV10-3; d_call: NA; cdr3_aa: CAISVTGPYEQYF; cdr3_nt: TGTGCCATCAGTGTGACAGGTCCCTACGAGCAGTACTTC
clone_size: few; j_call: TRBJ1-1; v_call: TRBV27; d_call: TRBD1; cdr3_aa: CASSSGGGTEAFF; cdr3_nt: TGTGCCAGCAGTTCAGGGGGGGGTACTGAAGCTTTCTTT
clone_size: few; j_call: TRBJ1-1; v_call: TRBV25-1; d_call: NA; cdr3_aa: CASFNLGGGEAFF; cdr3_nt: TGTGCCAGCTTCAACTTAGGGGGGGGGGAAGCTTTCTTT
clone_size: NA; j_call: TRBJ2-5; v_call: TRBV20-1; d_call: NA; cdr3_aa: CSAKQGTVRAVQYF; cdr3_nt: TGCAGTGCTAAACAGGGAACTGTCCGAGCCGTCCAGTACTTC
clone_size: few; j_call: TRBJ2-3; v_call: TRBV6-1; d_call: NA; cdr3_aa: CASSRTSSGRGEYF; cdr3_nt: TGTGCCAGCAGTCGTACGAGTTCCGGGCGGGGAGAGTATTTT
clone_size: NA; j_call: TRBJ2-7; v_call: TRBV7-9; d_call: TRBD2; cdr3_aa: CASTQGLADYEQYF; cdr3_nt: TGTGCCAGCACCCAGGGACTAGCTGACTACGAGCAGTACTTC